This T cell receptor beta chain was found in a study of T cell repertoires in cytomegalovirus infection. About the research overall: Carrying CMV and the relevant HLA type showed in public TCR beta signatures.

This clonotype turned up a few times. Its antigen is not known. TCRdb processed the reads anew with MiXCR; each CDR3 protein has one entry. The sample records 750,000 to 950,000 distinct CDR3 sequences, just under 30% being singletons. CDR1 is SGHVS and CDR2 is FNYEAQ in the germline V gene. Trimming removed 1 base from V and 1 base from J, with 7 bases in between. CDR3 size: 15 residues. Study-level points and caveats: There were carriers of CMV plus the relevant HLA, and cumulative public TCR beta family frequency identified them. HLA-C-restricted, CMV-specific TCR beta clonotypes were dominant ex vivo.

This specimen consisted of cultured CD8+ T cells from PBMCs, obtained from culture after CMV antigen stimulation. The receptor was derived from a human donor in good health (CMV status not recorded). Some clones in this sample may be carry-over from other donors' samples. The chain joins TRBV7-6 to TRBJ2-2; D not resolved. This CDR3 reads CASSLVYGNTGELFF. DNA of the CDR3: TGTGCCAGCAGCTTAGTATATGGGAACACCGGGGAGCTGTTTTTT.